These T cell receptor beta chains were read from a single sample in a study of shared clonotypes between healthy human individuals. Repertoires were generated with immunoSEQ multiplex PCR, while TCRdb's copy carries only in-frame clones and drops some. The sample has around 510,000 clones; about 96% are singletons. The sample comprised naive CD4+ T cells sorted from blood. Receptors originate from a woman in her 30s in good health. CDR3s include the opening cysteine and the closing phenylalanine or tryptophan. The D gene is left open where the match is weak. Clone size is shown for a subset of rows, as once, few, many or a class of expanded clone.

TRBD2	TRBJ2-7	TRBV4-1	-	CASSPGTSGAYEQYF	TGCGCCAGCAGCCCCGGGACTAGCGGCGCCTACGAGCAGTACTTC
-	TRBJ1-5	TRBV6-1	-	CASRWRDNQPQHF	TGTGCCAGCAGGTGGAGAGACAATCAGCCCCAGCATTTT
TRBD2	TRBJ2-7	TRBV7-2	-	CASTSRGAGGPFNYEQYF	TGTGCCAGCACCAGCCGAGGTGCGGGAGGGCCGTTTAACTACGAGCAGTACTTC
-	TRBJ2-2	TRBV19	-	CASSITGDTGELFF	TGTGCCAGTAGTATAACCGGGGACACCGGGGAGCTGTTTTTT
-	TRBJ1-5	TRBV11-2	-	CASSPGRQGLNQPQHF	TGTGCCAGCAGTCCAGGGAGGCAGGGATTAAATCAGCCCCAGCATTTT
-	TRBJ2-7	TRBV15	-	CATKLYGGDEQYF	TGTGCCACCAAGCTATATGGAGGGGACGAGCAGTACTTC
TRBD1	TRBJ2-7	TRBV6-5	-	CASSPGTGYRQYF	TGTGCCAGCAGTCCCGGGACAGGGTATCGGCAGTACTTC
-	TRBJ2-2	TRBV6-6	-	CASRPQIAPGELFF	TGTGCCAGCAGGCCCCAAATAGCCCCCGGGGAGCTGTTTTTT
-	TRBJ2-7	TRBV14	-	CASSLLQGTSYEQYF	TGTGCCAGCAGCCTACTACAGGGAACCTCCTACGAGCAGTACTTC
TRBD1	TRBJ1-1	TRBV28	-	CASSLRQGAYTEAFF	TGTGCCAGCAGTTTACGGCAGGGGGCCTACACTGAAGCTTTCTTT
-	TRBJ2-1	TRBV10-3	-	CAISGSNEQFF	TGTGCCATCAGTGGGAGCAATGAGCAGTTCTTC
TRBD2	TRBJ2-3	TRBV11-3	-	CASSLGLAGVTDTQYF	TGTGCCAGCAGCCTGGGACTAGCGGGAGTCACAGATACGCAGTATTTT
-	TRBJ1-4	TRBV7-8	-	CASSLVRGRVGEKLFF	TGTGCCAGCAGCTTAGTTCGGGGTAGGGTAGGAGAAAAACTGTTTTTT
-	TRBJ2-6	TRBV5-6	-	CASSLPPSSGANVLTF	TGTGCCAGCAGCTTGCCACCGAGCTCTGGGGCCAACGTCCTGACTTTC
-	TRBJ2-7	TRBV2	-	CASREATQQYF	TGTGCCAGCAGGGAAGCTACGCAGCAGTACTTC
-	TRBJ2-1	TRBV13	once	CASSLRETLDNEQFF	TGTGCCAGCAGCTTACGCGAGACTTTAGACAATGAGCAGTTCTTC
-	TRBJ1-5	TRBV29-1	few	CSVEETGGQPQHF	TGCAGCGTTGAAGAGACGGGGGGACAGCCCCAGCATTTT
-	TRBJ2-7	TRBV11-2	-	CASSFSGAPNEQYF	TGTGCCAGCAGCTTTAGCGGAGCCCCCAACGAGCAGTACTTC
-	TRBJ1-5	TRBV2	-	CASSDRARNQPQHF	TGTGCCAGCAGTGACAGGGCCCGCAATCAGCCCCAGCATTTT
TRBD2	TRBJ2-3	TRBV10-3	-	CAISGLASTDTQYF	TGTGCCATCAGTGGACTAGCGAGCACAGATACGCAGTATTTT
-	TRBJ1-2	TRBV4-2	few	CASSREEGNYGYTF	TGTGCCAGCAGCCGGGAGGAGGGGAACTATGGCTACACCTTC
-	TRBJ2-6	TRBV14	-	CASSRGQSGANVLTF	TGTGCCAGCAGCCGGGGGCAGTCAGGGGCCAACGTCCTGACTTTC
-	TRBJ1-1	TRBV6-1	-	CANEAGAVNTEAFF	TGTGCCAACGAGGCAGGGGCCGTCAACACTGAAGCTTTCTTT
TRBD2	TRBJ2-7	TRBV28	-	CASSPGGSGRIYEQYF	TGTGCCAGCAGCCCAGGGGGGAGCGGGAGGATCTACGAGCAGTACTTC
TRBD2	TRBJ2-3	TRBV6-6	-	CASSIKGLATQYF	TGTGCCAGCAGCATAAAGGGACTAGCAACGCAGTATTTT
-	TRBJ2-1	TRBV15	-	CATSTTMRGNEQFF	TGTGCCACCAGCACGACTATGAGGGGTAATGAGCAGTTCTTC
-	TRBJ2-1	TRBV28	-	CASSFSYNEQFF	TGTGCCAGCAGTTTTTCGTACAATGAGCAGTTCTTC
TRBD2	TRBJ2-7	TRBV5-1	-	CASAASGSYEQYF	TGCGCCTCCGCCGCTAGCGGGAGTTACGAGCAGTACTTC
-	TRBJ1-2	TRBV6-1	-	CASSEADFYGYTF	TGTGCCAGCAGTGAGGCGGATTTCTATGGCTACACCTTC
TRBD1	TRBJ2-1	TRBV7-2	-	CASSLGQGAREQFF	TGTGCCAGCAGCCTGGGACAGGGGGCACGGGAGCAGTTCTTC
-	TRBJ2-7	TRBV27	-	CASSLKDNDDLYEQYF	TGTGCCAGCAGTTTAAAGGACAACGATGACCTTTACGAGCAGTACTTC
-	TRBJ2-7	TRBV10-3	-	CAISSLFETATYEQYF	TGTGCCATCAGTTCCCTTTTTGAGACAGCGACCTACGAGCAGTACTTC